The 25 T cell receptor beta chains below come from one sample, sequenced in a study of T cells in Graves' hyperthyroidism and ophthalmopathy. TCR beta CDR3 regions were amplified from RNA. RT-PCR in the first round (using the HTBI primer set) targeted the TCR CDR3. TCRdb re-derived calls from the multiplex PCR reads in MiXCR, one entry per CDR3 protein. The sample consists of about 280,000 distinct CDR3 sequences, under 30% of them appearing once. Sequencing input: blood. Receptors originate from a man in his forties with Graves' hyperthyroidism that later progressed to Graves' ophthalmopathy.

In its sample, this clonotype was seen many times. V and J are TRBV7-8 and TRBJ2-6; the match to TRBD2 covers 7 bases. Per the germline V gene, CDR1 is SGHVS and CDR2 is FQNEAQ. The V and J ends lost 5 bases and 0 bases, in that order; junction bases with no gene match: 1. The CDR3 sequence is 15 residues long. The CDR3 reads CASSPGGSGANVLTF. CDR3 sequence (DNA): TGTGCCAGCAGCCCGGGAGGCTCTGGGGCCAACGTCCTGACTTTC.

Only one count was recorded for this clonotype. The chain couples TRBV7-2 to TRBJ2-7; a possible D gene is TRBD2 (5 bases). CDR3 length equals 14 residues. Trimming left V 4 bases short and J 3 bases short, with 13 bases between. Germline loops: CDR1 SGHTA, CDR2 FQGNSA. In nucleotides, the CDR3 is TGTGCCAGCAGCTACGGCTCCGCGGGCTACGAGCAGTACTTC. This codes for CASSYGSAGYEQYF.

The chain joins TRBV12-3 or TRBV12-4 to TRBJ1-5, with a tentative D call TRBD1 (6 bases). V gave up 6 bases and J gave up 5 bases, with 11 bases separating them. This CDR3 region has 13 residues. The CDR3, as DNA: TGTGCCAGCAGCAAGAGGGGGGATCAGCCCCAGCATTTT. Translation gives CASSKRGDQPQHF.

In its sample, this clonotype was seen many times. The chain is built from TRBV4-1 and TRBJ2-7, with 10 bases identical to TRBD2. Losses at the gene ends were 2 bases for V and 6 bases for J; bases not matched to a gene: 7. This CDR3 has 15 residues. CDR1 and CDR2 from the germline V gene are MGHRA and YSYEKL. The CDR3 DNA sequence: TGCGCCAGCAGCCAATGGACTAGCGGCGGAGGCGAGCAGTACTTC. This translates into CASSQWTSGGGEQYF.

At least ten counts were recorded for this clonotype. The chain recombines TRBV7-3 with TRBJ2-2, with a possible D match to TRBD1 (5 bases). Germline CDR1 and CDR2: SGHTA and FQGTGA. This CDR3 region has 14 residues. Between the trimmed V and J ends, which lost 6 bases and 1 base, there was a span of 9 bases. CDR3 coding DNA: TGTGCCAGCAGTACGCAGGGGAACACCGGGGAGCTGTTTTTT. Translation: CASSTQGNTGELFF.

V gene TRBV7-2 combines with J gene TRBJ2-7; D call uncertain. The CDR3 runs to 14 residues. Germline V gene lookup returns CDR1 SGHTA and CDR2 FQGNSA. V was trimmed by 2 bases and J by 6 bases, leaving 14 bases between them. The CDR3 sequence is CASSLTVLLGEQYF. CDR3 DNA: TGTGCCAGCAGCTTAACAGTCTTACTTGGCGAGCAGTACTTC.

The CDR3 DNA reads TGTGCCAGCAGTTCGTTAACCCAAGAGACCCAGTACTTC. Its protein product is CASSSLTQETQYF. The rearrangement joins TRBV27 to TRBJ2-5; D remains ambiguous. V dropped 4 bases and J dropped 1 base, with 7 bases sitting between them. The CDR3 has 13 amino acids. Germline assignment: CDR1 MNHEY and CDR2 SMNVEV (reference sequence).

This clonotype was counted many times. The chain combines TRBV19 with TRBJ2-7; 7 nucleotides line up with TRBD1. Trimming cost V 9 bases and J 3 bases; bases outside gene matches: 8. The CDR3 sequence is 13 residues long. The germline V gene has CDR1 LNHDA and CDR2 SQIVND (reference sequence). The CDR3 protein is CASRDSGSYEQYF. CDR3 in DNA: TGTGCCAGCAGGGACAGCGGAAGCTACGAGCAGTACTTC.

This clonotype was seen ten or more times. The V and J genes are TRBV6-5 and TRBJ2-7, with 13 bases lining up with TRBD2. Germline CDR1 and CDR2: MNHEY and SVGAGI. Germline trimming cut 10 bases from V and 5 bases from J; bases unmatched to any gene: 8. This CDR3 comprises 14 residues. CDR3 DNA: TGTGCCACGTCTCTCGGACTAGCGGGAGACGAGCAGTACTTC. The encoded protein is CATSLGLAGDEQYF.

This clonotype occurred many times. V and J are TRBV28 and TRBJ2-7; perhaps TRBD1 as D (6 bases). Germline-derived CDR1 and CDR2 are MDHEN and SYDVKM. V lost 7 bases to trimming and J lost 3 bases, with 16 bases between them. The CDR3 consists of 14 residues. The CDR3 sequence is CASTPTRTVYEQYF. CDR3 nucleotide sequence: TGTGCCAGCACCCCGACTCGGACAGTCTACGAGCAGTACTTC.

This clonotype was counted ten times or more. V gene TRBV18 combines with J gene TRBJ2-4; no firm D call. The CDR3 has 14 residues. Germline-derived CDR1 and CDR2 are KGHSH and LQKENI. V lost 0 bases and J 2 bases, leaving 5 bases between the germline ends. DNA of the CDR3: TGTGCCAGCTCACCACCGGAAACCAAAAACATTCAGTACTTC. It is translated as CASSPPETKNIQYF.

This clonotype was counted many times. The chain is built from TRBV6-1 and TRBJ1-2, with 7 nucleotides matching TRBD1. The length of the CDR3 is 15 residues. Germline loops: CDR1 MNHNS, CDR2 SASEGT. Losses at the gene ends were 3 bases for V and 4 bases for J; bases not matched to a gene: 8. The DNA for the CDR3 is TGTGCCAGCAGTGATTGGGACAGAGATGGCTATGGCTACACCTTC. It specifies CASSDWDRDGYGYTF.

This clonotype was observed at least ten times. CDR3 residues: CATSISQGNTEAFF. The DNA of the CDR3 is TGTGCCACCAGCATATCACAGGGGAACACTGAAGCTTTCTTT. The chain has TRBV15 and TRBJ1-1, with a tentative D call TRBD1 (6 bases). In germline, CDR1 is LNHNV, CDR2 YYDKDF (reference sequence). The CDR3 covers 14 residues. Trimming left V 4 bases short and J 1 base short, with 10 bases between.

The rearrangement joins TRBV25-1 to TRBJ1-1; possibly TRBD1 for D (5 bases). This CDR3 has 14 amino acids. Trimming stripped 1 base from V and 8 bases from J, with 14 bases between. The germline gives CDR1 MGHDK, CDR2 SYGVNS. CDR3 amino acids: CASSESGTKREAFF. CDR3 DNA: TGTGCCAGCAGTGAATCTGGGACGAAGAGAGAAGCTTTCTTT.

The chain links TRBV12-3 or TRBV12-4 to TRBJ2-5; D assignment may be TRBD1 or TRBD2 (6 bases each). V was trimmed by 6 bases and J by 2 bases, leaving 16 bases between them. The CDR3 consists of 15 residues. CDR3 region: CASSPNIGGQETQYF. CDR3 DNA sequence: TGTGCCAGCAGCCCAAATATAGGGGGGCAAGAGACCCAGTACTTC.

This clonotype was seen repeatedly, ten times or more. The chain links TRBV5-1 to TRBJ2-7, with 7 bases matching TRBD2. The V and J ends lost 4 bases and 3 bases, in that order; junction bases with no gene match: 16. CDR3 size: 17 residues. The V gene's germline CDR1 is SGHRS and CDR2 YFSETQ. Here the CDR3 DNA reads TGCGCCAGCAGCGGTTCCCCCCGGGGCCAGCGGGGCTACGAGCAGTACTTC. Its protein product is CASSGSPRGQRGYEQYF.

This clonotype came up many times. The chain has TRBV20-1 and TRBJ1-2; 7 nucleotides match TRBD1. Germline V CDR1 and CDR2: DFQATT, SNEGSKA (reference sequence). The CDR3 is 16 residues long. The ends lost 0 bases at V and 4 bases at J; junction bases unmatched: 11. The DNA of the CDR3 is TGCAGTGCTAGAGATTCAGCGGGACAGTTGGGCTATGGCTACACCTTC. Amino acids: CSARDSAGQLGYGYTF.

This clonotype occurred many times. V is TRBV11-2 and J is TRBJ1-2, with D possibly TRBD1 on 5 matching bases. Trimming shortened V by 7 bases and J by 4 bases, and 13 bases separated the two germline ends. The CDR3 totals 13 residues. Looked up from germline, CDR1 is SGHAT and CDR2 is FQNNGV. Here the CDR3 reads CASTPGGFYGYTF. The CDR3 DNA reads TGTGCCAGCACCCCGGGGGGGTTCTATGGCTACACCTTC.

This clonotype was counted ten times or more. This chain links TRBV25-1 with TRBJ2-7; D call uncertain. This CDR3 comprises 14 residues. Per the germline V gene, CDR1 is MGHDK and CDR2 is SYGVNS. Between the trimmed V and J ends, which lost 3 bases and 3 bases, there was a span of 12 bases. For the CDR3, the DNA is TGTGCCAGCAGTGACACCTCAGGAGACTACGAGCAGTACTTC. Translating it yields CASSDTSGDYEQYF.

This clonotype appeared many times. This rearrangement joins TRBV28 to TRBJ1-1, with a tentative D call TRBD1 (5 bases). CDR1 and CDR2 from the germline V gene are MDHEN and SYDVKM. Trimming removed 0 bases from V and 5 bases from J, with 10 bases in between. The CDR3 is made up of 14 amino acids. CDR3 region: CASSLWGGRTEAFF. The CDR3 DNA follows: TGTGCCAGCAGTTTATGGGGGGGAAGAACTGAAGCTTTCTTT.

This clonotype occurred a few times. The CDR3 loop is CASSPGHGVGIQYF. In DNA, the CDR3 is TGCGCCAGCAGCCCCGGACACGGGGTGGGTATCCAGTACTTC. J is TRBJ2-5 and V is TRBV5-1, with D perhaps matching TRBD1 or TRBD2 (5 bases each). V lost 4 bases and J 10 bases, leaving 20 bases between the germline ends. This CDR3 comprises 14 residues. Germline-derived CDR1 and CDR2 are SGHRS and YFSETQ. The entire variable domain, with the rest obtained from reference TRBV5-1 and TRBJ2-5, is as follows: KAGVTQTPRYLIKTRGQQVTLSCSPISGHRSVSWYQQTPGQGLQFLFEYFSETQRNKGNFPGRFSGRQFSNSRSEMNVSTLELGDSALYLCASSPGHGVGIQYFGPGTRLLVL.

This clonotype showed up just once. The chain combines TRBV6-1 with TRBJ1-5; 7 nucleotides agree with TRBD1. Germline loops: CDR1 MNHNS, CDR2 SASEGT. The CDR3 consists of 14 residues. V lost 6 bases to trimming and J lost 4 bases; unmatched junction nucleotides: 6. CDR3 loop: CASRGDSLNQPQHF. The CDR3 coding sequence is TGTGCCAGCAGGGGGGACAGTCTAAATCAGCCCCAGCATTTT.

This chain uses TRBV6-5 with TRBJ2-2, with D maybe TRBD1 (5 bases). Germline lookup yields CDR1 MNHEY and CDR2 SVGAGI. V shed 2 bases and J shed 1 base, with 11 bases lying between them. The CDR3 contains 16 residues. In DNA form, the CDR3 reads TGTGCCAGCAGTTACGATCGCAGGGAGAACACCGGGGAGCTGTTTTTT. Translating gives CASSYDRRENTGELFF.

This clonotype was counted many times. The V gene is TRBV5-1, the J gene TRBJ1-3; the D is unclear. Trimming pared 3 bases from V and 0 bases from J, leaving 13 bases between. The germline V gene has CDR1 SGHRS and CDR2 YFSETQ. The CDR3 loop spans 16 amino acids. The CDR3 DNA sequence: TGCGCCAGCAGCTATTCTCTTGGAACCTCTGGAAACACCATATATTTT. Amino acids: CASSYSLGTSGNTIYF.

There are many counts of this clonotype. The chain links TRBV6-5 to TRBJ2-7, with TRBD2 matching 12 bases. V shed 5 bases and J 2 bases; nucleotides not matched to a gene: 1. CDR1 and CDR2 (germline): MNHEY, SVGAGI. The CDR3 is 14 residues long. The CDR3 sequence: CASSRTSGTYEQYF. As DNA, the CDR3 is TGTGCCAGCAGTCGGACTAGCGGGACCTACGAGCAGTACTTC.